The 5 T cell receptor beta chains below all came from one sample that was sequenced in a study of blood T cell repertoires in COVID-19. TCRdb's table, derived via immunoSEQ multiplex PCR, lists solely in-frame clones and lacks some. The data hold about 120,000 clones, with about 85% observed a single time. The sequenced material came from peripheral blood. The receptors shown here come from a man at least 80 years old with acute or convalescent COVID-19.

The genes are TRBV10-2 and TRBJ2-2, with D perhaps matching TRBD2 (5 bases). Germline lookup yields CDR1 WSHSY and CDR2 SAAADI. Trimming removed 3 bases from V and 6 bases from J, with 5 bases in between. The CDR3 runs 12 residues. The chain's CDR3 is CASSEAAGELFF. CDR3 in DNA: TGCGCCAGCAGTGAAGCGGCCGGGGAGCTGTTTTTT.

This chain uses TRBV2 with TRBJ2-1, with D unclear. The V end was cut by 7 bases, the J end by 7 bases, with 14 bases between. There are 13 residues in the CDR3. CDR1 is SNHLY and CDR2 is FYNNEI in the germline V gene. The CDR3, as DNA: TGTGCCAGCACCGTTCTGTTCGGGAATGAGCAGTTCTTC. Amino acids: CASTVLFGNEQFF.

The chain employs TRBV6-4 and TRBJ2-2; a weak D match, TRBD1 (6 bases). Trimming removed 10 bases at V and 6 bases at J, with 12 bases between. CDR3 length: 12 amino acids. The germline V gene has CDR1 MRHNA and CDR2 SNTAGT. In nucleotides, the CDR3 is TGTGCCATCTTACAGGGACCCGGGGAGCTGTTTTTT. Protein product: CAILQGPGELFF.

V and J are TRBV2 and TRBJ2-3; D is uncertain. Trimming stripped 10 bases from V and 0 bases from J, with 17 bases between. Germline V gene lookup returns CDR1 SNHLY and CDR2 FYNNEI. The CDR3 has 15 amino acids. The CDR3 is CAIITAETSTDTQYF. The CDR3, as DNA: TGTGCCATCATCACAGCAGAAACTAGCACAGATACGCAGTATTTT.

J is TRBJ2-3 and V is TRBV6-5; 12 nucleotides line up with TRBD2. There are 16 residues in the CDR3. V dropped 4 bases and J dropped 0; count of bases not matched to a gene: 2. Germline values: CDR1 MNHEY, CDR2 SVGAGI. CDR3 amino acids: CASSFGLAGSTDTQYF. CDR3 bases: TGTGCCAGCAGTTTCGGACTAGCGGGAAGCACAGATACGCAGTATTTT.